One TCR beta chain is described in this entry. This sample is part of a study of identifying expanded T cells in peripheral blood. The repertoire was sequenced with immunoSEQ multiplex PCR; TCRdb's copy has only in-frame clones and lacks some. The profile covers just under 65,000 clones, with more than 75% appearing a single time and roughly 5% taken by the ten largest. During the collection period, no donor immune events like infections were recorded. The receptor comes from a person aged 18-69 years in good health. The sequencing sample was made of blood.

The CDR3 sequence is CASSLGPAYNEQFF. The CDR3 nucleotides read TGTGCCAGCAGCTTGGGGCCGGCCTACAATGAGCAGTTCTTC. The V call is TRBV5-6, the J call TRBJ2-1; no clear D. V was cut by 0 bases and J by 2 bases, with 6 bases left in between. Germline-derived CDR1 and CDR2 are SGHDT and YYEEEE. This CDR3 has 14 amino acids.